These 22 T cell receptor beta chains were sequenced from one sample in a study of molecular identifiers for immune sequencing clone quantification (dated by TCRdb to 2016 to 2019). Library method: PCR. TCRdb shows the sequencer as NextSeq 500. TCRdb applied fastp at Q25 and MiXCR to the public reads, then kept only in-frame beta chains. Every entry covers one CDR3 protein and lists the most common genes and DNA from its rows. For this sample there are some 100,000 distinct CDR3 sequences; roughly a third appear just once. The top ten clones comprise 4% to 5% of the sample. Specimen: naive CD8+ T cells from blood, with Jurkat cell RNA spiked in. The intended sense of this specimen's cell subset or site label: FACS-sorted CD8+CD4-CCR7+CD45RA+ naive T cells. The receptors were gathered from a human donor in good health. Some libraries in this study had Jurkat cell RNA spiked in.

The chain couples TRBV6-2 or TRBV6-3 to TRBJ2-1; TRBD1 is a possible D gene (5 bases). The CDR3 has 12 residues. V was pared by 0 bases and J by 12 bases, with 9 bases between. Germline CDR1 and CDR2: MNHEY and SVGEGT. The CDR3 DNA is TGTGCCAGCAGTTACTCAGGGGCGGCGCAGTTCTTC. Amino acid sequence: CASSYSGAAQFF.

V is TRBV4-2 and J is TRBJ2-3; D is undetermined. The CDR3 has 14 residues. Trimming pared 1 base from V and 3 bases from J, leaving 8 bases between. Germline loops: CDR1 LGHNA, CDR2 YNFKEQ. The CDR3: CASSQGVGTDTQYF. Here the CDR3 DNA reads TGTGCCAGCAGCCAAGGGGTAGGGACAGATACGCAGTATTTT.

To note about this clonotype: The junction does not match germline at one end; this may be a read error. The J gene is TRBJ1-1, the V gene TRBV6-2 or TRBV6-3; perhaps TRBD1 as D (5 bases). The germline CDR1 and CDR2 sequences are MNHEY and SVGEGT. The CDR3 covers 15 residues. DNA of the CDR3: TGTGCCAGCAGTTACCTTCGACAGCCCTACACTGAAGTTTTCTTT. Amino acid sequence: CASSYLRQPYTEVFF.

The sample holds many counts of this clonotype. The chain employs TRBV7-8 and TRBJ2-3; D uncertain. CDR1 is SGHVS, CDR2 FQNEAQ, per germline. V lost 9 bases and J 2 bases, leaving 6 bases between the germline ends. The CDR3 consists of 11 residues. The chain's CDR3 is CASQSTDTQYF. The CDR3 coding sequence is TGTGCCAGTCAATCCACAGATACGCAGTATTTT.

For this clonotype: The junction differs from germline at one of its ends, possibly a read error. The CDR3 protein is CASSLMDRSYGQYF. In DNA form, the CDR3 reads TGTGCCAGCAGCTTAATGGACAGGTCTTACGGGCAGTACTTC. The V call is TRBV7-9, the J call TRBJ2-7; 7 bases match TRBD1. CDR3 length: 14 amino acids. Germline CDR1 SEHNR, CDR2 FQNEAQ (reference sequence).

This clonotype was picked up a small number of times. The chain couples TRBV7-9 to TRBJ2-7; no clear D. Trimming stripped 1 base from V and 4 bases from J, with 8 bases between. Germline V gene lookup returns CDR1 SEHNR and CDR2 FQNEAQ (reference sequence). CDR3 length equals 13 residues. CDR3 residues: CASSLEDRYEQYF. The CDR3 DNA reads TGTGCCAGCAGCTTAGAGGACCGGTACGAGCAGTACTTC.

This clonotype turned up a few times. The rearrangement uses TRBV3-1 and TRBJ2-2; D remains unclear. Trimming removed 4 bases from V and 6 bases from J, with 6 bases in between. Germline lookup yields CDR1 LGHDT and CDR2 YNNKEL (reference sequence). This CDR3 has 12 amino acids. CDR3 DNA sequence: TGTGCCAGCAGCCTGGTTTCCGGGGAGCTGTTTTTT. It yields the protein CASSLVSGELFF.

Remarks on this clonotype: At one end the junction does not follow the germline gene, possibly because of a read error. V usage is TRBV7-9 and J usage is TRBJ1-4, with D possibly TRBD1 on 6 matching bases. CDR3 length: 16 amino acids. CDR1 is SEHNR, CDR2 FQNEAQ, per germline (reference sequence). The CDR3 loop reads CASSLRTVTTNEKLLF. The CDR3 DNA follows: TGTGCCAGCAGCTTACGGACAGTAACAACTAATGAAAAACTGTTATTT.

This clonotype was seen at least ten times. V and J are TRBV7-9 and TRBJ1-1; tentatively, D is TRBD1 (5 bases). CDR3 length: 13 residues. Between the trimmed V and J ends, which lost 8 bases and 0 bases, there was a span of 10 bases. Germline loops: CDR1 SEHNR, CDR2 FQNEAQ (reference sequence). The CDR3 is CASAWGMNTEAFF. As DNA, the CDR3 is TGTGCCAGCGCGTGGGGGATGAACACTGAAGCTTTCTTT.

This clonotype was recorded at least ten times. This chain links TRBV6-1 with TRBJ1-5; D unresolved. Trimming removed 6 bases at V and 4 bases at J, with 7 bases between. Germline V gene data show CDR1 as MNHNS and CDR2 as SASEGT. CDR3 length equals 12 residues. The CDR3 reads CASRGSNQPQHF. CDR3 DNA: TGTGCCAGCAGGGGGTCAAATCAGCCCCAGCATTTT.

Turning to this clonotype: The conserved closing phenylalanine or tryptophan is absent in this CDR3, likely reflecting a read error. The chain employs TRBV11-2 and TRBJ2-4; TRBD1 might be the D (6 bases). In germline, CDR1 is SGHAT, CDR2 FQNNGV. Trimming removed 0 bases at V and 0 bases at J, with 9 bases between. CDR3 size: 16 residues. CDR3 region: CASSLDGQIAKNIQYY. The CDR3 nucleotides read TGTGCCAGCAGCTTAGATGGACAGATAGCCAAAAACATTCAGTACTAC.

This sequence joins TRBV20-1 and TRBJ2-3, with D perhaps being TRBD1 or TRBD2 (6 bases each). Trimming shortened V by 6 bases and J by 2 bases, and 21 bases separated the two germline ends. The germline gives CDR1 DFQATT, CDR2 SNEGSKA (reference sequence). The CDR3 is 16 residues long. DNA for the CDR3: TGCAGTGCAACCTCTCTAGGGGGGAGAGCCACAGATACGCAGTATTTT. Its protein is CSATSLGGRATDTQYF.

This clonotype was observed many times. This chain joins TRBV10-3 and TRBJ1-1; D is uncertain. Germline lookup yields CDR1 ENHRY and CDR2 SYGVKD. The CDR3 is 11 residues long. The V end lost 2 bases, the J end lost 7 bases, and 5 bases lay between the germline ends. The CDR3 sequence is CAISEGGEAFF. The DNA for the CDR3 is TGTGCCATCAGTGAGGGCGGTGAAGCTTTCTTT.

As to this clonotype: Because the CDR3's place on the DNA is in doubt, the DNA is left out and the CDR3 is given as listed by TCRdb. The rearrangement links TRBV20-1 to TRBJ1-2; the table's D call of TRBD1 was not tested on the DNA. The CDR3 totals 14 residues, both ends included. Germline lookup yields CDR1 DFQATT and CDR2 SNEGSKA (reference sequence). CDR3 sequence reads: CSARKGEGDYGCTF.

This clonotype has just a few counts. This sequence joins TRBV11-2 and TRBJ2-5; possibly TRBD1 for D (6 bases). Germline CDR1 reads SGHAT; CDR2 reads FQNNGV. The CDR3 is 13 residues long. The V gene lost 5 bases and the J gene lost 2 bases, with 9 bases spanning the gap. This CDR3 reads CASSGDIQETQYF. CDR3 coding DNA: TGTGCCAGCAGCGGGGACATACAAGAGACCCAGTACTTC.

The V call is TRBV3-1, the J call TRBJ2-3; 7 nucleotides align to TRBD2. V dropped 4 bases and J dropped 0; count of bases not matched to a gene: 7. The CDR3 is 16 amino acids. Germline V gene sequence: CDR1 LGHDT, CDR2 YNNKEL (reference sequence). The CDR3 DNA is TGTGCCAGCAGCCCGCCGGGACTACCTAGCACAGATACGCAGTATTTT. Translation: CASSPPGLPSTDTQYF.

As for this clonotype: Its ends do not fully match the called genes, so a read error is possible. The chain is built from TRBV7-2 and TRBJ2-5, with TRBD1 matching over 9 bases. The CDR3 consists of 14 residues. Germline-derived CDR1 and CDR2 are SGHTA and FQGNSA. The CDR3 is CASLTGGWVETQSF. CDR3 nucleotide sequence: TGTGCCAGCCTTACAGGGGGCTGGGTGGAGACCCAGTCCTTC.

A word on this clonotype: The germline gene is not matched at one end of the junction; a read error may be the cause. CDR3 nucleotides: TGTGCCAGCAGCCCCCAATGGGACATTGAAAATCTGTTTTTT. Its protein is CASSPQWDIENLFF. The chain links TRBV7-9 to TRBJ1-4, with a tentative D call TRBD1 (6 bases). Per the germline V gene, CDR1 is SEHNR and CDR2 is FQNEAQ (reference sequence). The CDR3 contains 14 residues.

This rearrangement joins TRBV4-3 to TRBJ2-3; D unresolved. Germline V gene data show CDR1 as LGHNA and CDR2 as YSLEER. V was clipped by 2 bases and J by 8 bases, with 14 bases between them. The CDR3 contains 14 residues. CDR3 DNA sequence: TGCGCCAGCAGCCAAAATAGGGCCCCAGCTACGCAGTATTTT. Translation: CASSQNRAPATQYF.

At least ten counts were recorded for this clonotype. The J gene is TRBJ2-1, the V gene TRBV4-1, with D unclear. CDR1 and CDR2 from the germline V gene are MGHRA and YSYEKL. Between the trimmed V and J ends, which lost 4 bases and 6 bases, there was a span of 7 bases. The CDR3 is 12 residues long. The DNA of the CDR3 is TGCGCCAGCAGCCCTCCAACCAATGAGCAGTTCTTC. As protein: CASSPPTNEQFF.

This clonotype has more than one count but fewer than ten. The gene calls are TRBV27 and TRBJ2-4; TRBD2 might be the D (6 bases). The CDR3 totals 15 residues. CDR1 and CDR2 from the germline V gene are MNHEY and SMNVEV (reference sequence). Trimming shortened V by 7 bases and J by 3 bases, and 16 bases separated the two germline ends. The CDR3 nucleotides are TGTGCCAGCAATGGTCGGGGGTTCGACAAAAACATTCAGTACTTC. Protein: CASNGRGFDKNIQYF.

This clonotype showed up just a few times. This rearrangement joins TRBV28 to TRBJ2-1; D is uncertain. Trimming pared 2 bases from V and 5 bases from J, leaving 7 bases between. The germline V gene encodes CDR1 MDHEN and CDR2 SYDVKM. The CDR3 has 13 amino acids. The CDR3 region has the DNA TGTGCCAGCAGTTTAGGCCTTAACAATGAGCAGTTCTTC. The encoded protein is CASSLGLNNEQFF.